One and the same sample provided the 9 T cell receptor beta chains below, sequenced in a study of T cell responses to AZD1222 COVID-19 vaccine (dated by TCRdb to about 2021). The library relied on the immunoSEQ multiplex PCR assay. As stored in TCRdb, this immuneACCESS dataset retains in-frame rearrangements with V and J assigned. A fraction of the clones does not appear; measured against another copy, unresolved V genes explain less than half of the discrepancy, and the remainder lacks a known reason. A total of 200,000 or so clones appear in this sample, about nine tenths of them only once. Clones ranked in the top ten supply around 6.4% of the sample. Reading the label with the study, this specimen's time point is: baseline before first vaccination. Here the sequenced sample was peripheral blood, taken on day 0 of AZD1222 vaccination. The receptors originated from an adult in good health.

The chain links TRBV5-8 to TRBJ1-2, with 9 bases that match TRBD1. The germline CDR1 and CDR2 sequences are SGHTS and YDEGEE. CDR3 length equals 12 residues. The trim removed 5 bases at V and 4 bases at J, leaving 0 bases unmatched. CDR3 loop: CASRQGAYGYTF. The CDR3 DNA reads TGTGCCAGCAGACAGGGGGCCTATGGCTACACCTTC.

CDR3 bases: TGTGCCAGCTCAGAACCGAATCACTACGAGCAGTACTTC. Translating gives CASSEPNHYEQYF. This chain joins TRBV28 and TRBJ2-7; no clear D gene. V was pared by 8 bases and J by 3 bases, with 14 bases between. From germline, CDR1 is MDHEN and CDR2 SYDVKM. The CDR3 has 13 residues.

The chain couples TRBV5-5 to TRBJ1-2, with 12 bases that match TRBD1. This CDR3 is 16 amino acids long. CDR1 is SGHKS and CDR2 is YYEKEE in the germline V gene (reference sequence). The ends lost 4 bases at V and 6 bases at J; junction bases unmatched: 10. The CDR3 here is CASSLQRGTGGNGYTF. Written as DNA, the CDR3 is TGTGCCAGCAGCCTCCAAAGGGGGACAGGGGGCAATGGCTACACCTTC.

This clone came up a few times. The chain has TRBV27 and TRBJ2-3; D call uncertain. Trimming cost V 6 bases and J 0 bases, with 10 bases left between them. This CDR3 has 14 residues. CDR1 is MNHEY and CDR2 is SMNVEV in the germline V gene (reference sequence). The DNA of the CDR3 is TGTGCCAGCAGATCGGGTGGTAGCACAGATACGCAGTATTTT. Its translation is CASRSGGSTDTQYF.

The chain couples TRBV25-1 to TRBJ2-7; no definite D call. CDR1 is MGHDK, CDR2 SYGVNS, per germline. This CDR3 comprises 13 residues. Trimming removed 4 bases from V and 11 bases from J, with 18 bases in between. This CDR3 reads CASSATTTWTEYF. CDR3 bases: TGTGCCAGCAGTGCTACCACCACCTGGACGGAGTACTTC.

In its sample, this clone was seen once. DNA of the CDR3: TGTGCCAGCAGTGACCCGGGTGGCATGGATCAGCCCCAGCATTTT. Translation: CASSDPGGMDQPQHF. The chain employs TRBV6-1 and TRBJ1-5; D ambiguous. The CDR3 totals 15 residues. Germline values: CDR1 MNHNS, CDR2 SASEGT. Trimming shortened V by 3 bases and J by 5 bases, and 14 bases separated the two germline ends.

The V call is TRBV6-5, the J call TRBJ1-1, with 9 bases lining up with TRBD1. Germline V gene lookup returns CDR1 MNHEY and CDR2 SVGAGI. Unmatched junction bases numbered 1, after V lost 2 bases and J lost 3 bases. The CDR3 is made up of 14 amino acids. The CDR3 sequence: CASSYRTGDTEAFF. The CDR3 DNA sequence: TGTGCCAGCAGTTACCGGACAGGGGACACTGAAGCTTTCTTT.

The chain combines TRBV30 with TRBJ1-5; tentative D call: TRBD1 (5 bases). V was trimmed by 8 bases and J by 1 base, leaving 12 bases between them. Germline lookup yields CDR1 GTSNPN and CDR2 SVGIG (reference sequence). This CDR3 is 13 amino acids long. CDR3 residues: CAGRAGSNQPQHF. As DNA, the CDR3 is TGTGCCGGGCGGGCAGGGAGCAATCAGCCCCAGCATTTT.

This rearrangement joins TRBV6-5 to TRBJ2-1; possible D gene TRBD2, 5 bases. V was trimmed by 6 bases and J by 6 bases, leaving 12 bases between them. Germline V gene lookup returns CDR1 MNHEY and CDR2 SVGAGI. The CDR3 has 13 residues. DNA of the CDR3: TGTGCCAGCAGCTCTTATGCGGGCAATGAGCAGTTCTTC. Translation: CASSSYAGNEQFF.